This T cell receptor (beta chain) was observed in a study of CD8+ T cells in alopecia areata (dated by TCRdb to the late 2010s). Some background on the complete study: The treated patients took part in an open-label pilot trial in which moderate-to-severe alopecia areata was treated with oral tofacitinib at 5 to 10 mg twice daily. Tofacitinib was given for 6 to 18 months, followed by 6 months of follow-up off drug to assess delayed response and recurrence. The study used high-throughput TCRbeta sequencing to examine T cell clonal expansion in alopecia areata, in both the C3H/HeJ mouse model and human patients. Human TCRbeta sequencing covered scalp tissue and sorted CD4+ and CD8+ peripheral blood T cells from patchy and totalis/universalis alopecia areata patients and healthy controls. Patients on tofacitinib were biopsied at baseline and after 4 and 24 weeks of treatment, and several of the patients also had a later scalp biopsy. Clonality in the scalp was compared among normal scalp (n=4), patchy alopecia areata scalp (n=8), and alopecia totalis/universalis scalp (n=8). RNA came from the PAXgene miRNA kit for fixed scalp, the miRNeasy kit for PBMCs, and the RNeasy kit for mouse skin. Amplification of TCRbeta CDR3 regions was done by immunoSEQ multiplex PCR using 35 Vbeta forward primers and 13 Jbeta reverse primers.

Overall study results and their limits: Compared with normal scalp, lesional scalp, particularly in alopecia totalis/universalis, had higher clonality and more expanded CD8+ clones, which suggests antigenic drive. Shared TCR sequences between patients were less evident than in mice, which may be partly attributable to HLA diversity in the patient population. Unlike mouse skin, which is dominated by gammadelta T cells, normal human skin has resident alphabeta T cells that are also sequenced, and this complicates analysis of the scalp TCR repertoire.

This clone showed up just once. Its antigen is currently not known. No much larger clone exists at a distance of one base, and base qualities are not known. The meaning of the sample's time point label: baseline before oral tofacitinib. Peripheral blood and lesional scalp punch biopsies were obtained from patients with alopecia areata. PBMCs were isolated by density centrifugation and stained for CD3, CD4 and CD8, and CD4+ and CD8+ T cells were sorted on a FACSAria. Libraries were built with the immunoSEQ multiplex PCR assay. RNA was extracted from all samples and reverse transcribed into cDNA as template for TCR sequencing. SuperScript III was used to make first-strand cDNA, primed with a 2:1 mix of oligo-dT and random hexamers. A synthetic immune receptor repertoire was used to assess amplification bias, and residual bias was removed computationally. As for the authors' bioinformatics: Raw reads were preprocessed to remove errors, and CDR3 was defined by IMGT conventions from the conserved cysteine to phenylalanine. Clonality was calculated as 1 minus Shannon entropy normalized by log2 of the number of productive unique TCRs. Whether each scalp clone was CD4 or CD8 was inferred by checking scalp TCRbeta sequences against the CD4 and CD8 repertoires from sorted blood. Entries here come from immuneACCESS through TCRdb and include only in-frame sequences with V and J called. Some clones fail to appear in such tables; in the studies checked, an unresolved V gene covers under half of the shortfall, and the cause of the remainder is unknown. Clonal size and the V and J genes are those of that table, whereas D and trimming came from the DNA. This sample is represented by some 240,000 clones; about three fifths of them were singletons. The ten top clones hold more than 0.4% of the sample.

CDR3 length: 14 amino acids, cysteine to phenylalanine. Of all the DNA, just the CDR3 is kept, 42 bases in frame from base 1. The germline ends are 14 bases apart after V is trimmed by 2 bases and J by 4 bases. The germline V gene supplies CDR1 SQVTM and CDR2 ANQGSEA. Sequences were derived from CD4+ T cells sorted from blood, sampled at week 0. The TCR sequence derives from a human donor with alopecia areata. The V and J genes are TRBV29-1 and TRBJ1-2, with no confidently assigned D gene. At the DNA level, the sequence is TGCAGCGTTGAATCAAGGCAGTCCTTCTATGGCTACACCTTC. Its protein is CSVESRQSFYGYTF.